Listed here are 25 T cell receptor beta chains from one sample, sequenced in a study of T cells after posttransplantation cyclophosphamide. TCRdb's copy holds only in-frame clones and misses some; the assay was immunoSEQ multiplex PCR. The sample shows tens of thousands of clones, roughly 92% of them seen only once. Sequenced input: PBMCs. Source of these receptors: a woman aged 45 to 65 in good health and a related stem cell transplant donor.

This rearrangement joins TRBV5-6 to TRBJ1-5, with 9 bases aligning to TRBD1. Per germline, CDR1 SGHDT and CDR2 YYEEEE. The CDR3 runs to 15 residues. The ends lost 5 bases at V and 4 bases at J; junction bases unmatched: 7. The CDR3 sequence: CASSPGQGTNQPQHF. DNA of the CDR3: TGTGCCAGCAGTCCGGGACAGGGAACAAATCAGCCCCAGCATTTT.

The gene calls are TRBV11-2 and TRBJ2-4; tentative D call: TRBD1 (5 bases). The germline CDR1 and CDR2 sequences are SGHAT and FQNNGV. This CDR3 region has 15 residues. Trimming stripped 5 bases from V and 9 bases from J, with 20 bases between. CDR3 in amino acids: CASSADSSNRGIQYF. CDR3 DNA: TGTGCCAGCAGCGCAGACAGCTCAAATAGGGGCATTCAGTACTTC. The full variable domain, in which reference TRBV11-2 and TRBJ2-4 provide the parts outside the CDR3, is EAGVAQSPRYKIIEKRQSVAFWCNPISGHATLYWYQQILGQGPKLLIQFQNNGVVDDSQLPKDRFSAERLKGVDSTLKIQPAKLEDSAVYLCASSADSSNRGIQYFGAGTRLSVL.

The gene calls are TRBV5-1 and TRBJ1-2; perhaps TRBD1 as D (6 bases). V gave up 4 bases and J gave up 8 bases, with 21 bases separating them. The CDR3 is made up of 15 amino acids. Germline V gene lookup returns CDR1 SGHRS and CDR2 YFSETQ. CDR3 region: CASSPRSGTPEGYTF. The CDR3 nucleotides read TGCGCCAGCAGCCCACGATCCGGGACACCGGAAGGCTACACCTTC.

V gene TRBV5-1 combines with J gene TRBJ1-5, with 10 bases fitting TRBD1. Germline V gene data show CDR1 as SGHRS and CDR2 as YFSETQ. J was trimmed by 1 base and V by 3 bases; bases with no gene match: 1. The CDR3 covers 15 residues. The CDR3 region is CASSSGQGSNQPQHF. Here the CDR3 DNA reads TGCGCCAGCAGCTCGGGACAGGGGAGCAATCAGCCCCAGCATTTT. The full variable domain, in which reference TRBV5-1 and TRBJ1-5 provide the parts outside the CDR3, is KAGVTQTPRYLIKTRGQQVTLSCSPISGHRSVSWYQQTPGQGLQFLFEYFSETQRNKGNFPGRFSGRQFSNSRSEMNVSTLELGDSALYLCASSSGQGSNQPQHFGDGTRLSIL.

The CDR3 bases are TGTGCCAGCAGTGAGGGCGCGACAGGGATCTATGGCTACACCTTC. This translates into CASSEGATGIYGYTF. V is TRBV6-1 and J is TRBJ1-2; 7 bases line up with TRBD1. Germline trimming cut 3 bases from V and 4 bases from J; bases unmatched to any gene: 8. The CDR3 runs to 15 residues. The germline CDR1 and CDR2 sequences are MNHNS and SASEGT.

The chain uses TRBV2 and TRBJ2-7, with a tentative D call TRBD1 (6 bases). This CDR3 contains 13 residues. Germline V lookup: CDR1 SNHLY, CDR2 FYNNEI. V was cut by 7 bases and J by 3 bases, with 13 bases left in between. The CDR3 DNA reads as TGTGCCAGCATTCGGACAGTGGGCTACGAGCAGTACTTC. Translating it yields CASIRTVGYEQYF. The full variable domain, with the rest looked up from reference TRBV2 and TRBJ2-7, is EPEVTQTPSHQVTQMGQEVILRCVPISNHLYFYWYRQILGQKVEFLVSFYNNEISEKSEIFDDQFSVERPDGSNFTLKIRSTKLEDSAMYFCASIRTVGYEQYFGPGTRLTVT.

V gene TRBV5-1 combines with J gene TRBJ2-1; TRBD2 matches at 8 bases. Germline CDR1 SGHRS, CDR2 YFSETQ. This CDR3 is 14 amino acids long. With V trimmed by 2 bases and J by 3 bases, 1 base remained unmatched. The CDR3 sequence: CASSLTSGYNEQFF. CDR3 DNA sequence: TGCGCCAGCAGCTTAACTAGCGGCTACAATGAGCAGTTCTTC. The entire variable domain, with the rest obtained from reference TRBV5-1 and TRBJ2-1, is as follows: KAGVTQTPRYLIKTRGQQVTLSCSPISGHRSVSWYQQTPGQGLQFLFEYFSETQRNKGNFPGRFSGRQFSNSRSEMNVSTLELGDSALYLCASSLTSGYNEQFFGPGTRLTVL.

V gene TRBV21-1 combines with J gene TRBJ1-5. TRBV21-1 is reported as a pseudogene. CDR3 length: 18 amino acids. The CDR3 DNA reads as TGTGCCAGCAGCCCGGGGGTGGTAGTAGGGAGTAATAATCAGCCCCAGCATTTT. Translated, it gives CASSPGVVVGSNNQPQHF.

The gene calls are TRBV7-9 and TRBJ2-2; 7 nucleotides match TRBD2. The CDR3 extends over 13 amino acids. The junction had 2 bases not matched to a gene; V was cut back by 4 bases and J by 6 bases. Per the germline V gene, CDR1 is SEHNR and CDR2 is FQNEAQ (reference sequence). This CDR3 reads CASSYLAAGELFF. CDR3 bases: TGTGCCAGCAGCTACCTAGCGGCCGGGGAGCTGTTTTTT.

V is TRBV5-1 and J is TRBJ2-7, with 14 bases lining up with TRBD2. J lost 0 bases, V lost 0 bases, and 11 bases had no gene match. Germline V CDR1 and CDR2: SGHRS, YFSETQ. This CDR3 has 20 residues. In DNA, the CDR3 is TGCGCCAGCAGCTTGGCCGGGACTAGCGGGAGTTTCGCCTCCTCCTACGAGCAGTACTTC. Its translation: CASSLAGTSGSFASSYEQYF.

The chain recombines TRBV5-4 with TRBJ1-4; 7 bases fit TRBD1. The CDR3 sequence is 14 residues long. V lost 1 base, J lost 5 bases, and 2 bases stayed unmatched. CDR1 SGHNT and CDR2 YYREEE come from the germline V gene (reference sequence). The CDR3 is CASSLTGENEKLFF. In DNA, the CDR3 is TGTGCCAGCAGCTTGACAGGGGAAAATGAAAAACTGTTTTTT.

This clone has a single count. J is TRBJ1-1 and V is TRBV6-7, with 7 positions matching TRBD1. TRBV6-7 is recorded as an ORF, its role being uncertain. Losses at the gene ends were 5 bases for V and 0 bases for J; bases not matched to a gene: 3. The CDR3 has 14 residues. CDR3 amino acids: CASSRQGLNTEAFF. In nucleotides, the CDR3 is TGTGCCAGCAGTCGACAGGGCTTGAACACTGAAGCTTTCTTT.

This sequence joins TRBV15 and TRBJ1-5; D is undetermined. Trimming left V 1 base short and J 3 bases short, with 10 bases between. CDR1 and CDR2 from the germline V gene are LNHNV and YYDKDF (reference sequence). The CDR3 sequence is 15 residues long. CDR3 in amino acids: CATSRVSNTNQPQHF. In nucleotides, the CDR3 is TGTGCCACCAGCAGAGTTTCGAACACCAATCAGCCCCAGCATTTT.

The chain links TRBV10-3 to TRBJ1-1; TRBD1 matches at 9 bases. V dropped 6 bases and J dropped 3; count of bases not matched to a gene: 5. Germline assignment: CDR1 ENHRY and CDR2 SYGVKD. This CDR3 has 14 amino acids. DNA of the CDR3: TGTGCCATCAGGCTAGGGACAGGGCACACTGAAGCTTTCTTT. Protein product: CAIRLGTGHTEAFF.

This rearrangement joins TRBV19 to TRBJ2-1, with 10 bases lining up with TRBD2. The CDR3 length is 14 residues. Trimming took 7 bases from V and 7 from J; bases not matched to a gene: 7. Germline lookup yields CDR1 LNHDA and CDR2 SQIVND (reference sequence). In DNA form, the CDR3 reads TGTGCCAGTACCGATCTAGCGGGAGTGAATGAGCAGTTCTTC. Residues: CASTDLAGVNEQFF.

This clone was detected once. The chain combines TRBV28 with TRBJ1-2; maybe TRBD1 (5 bases). The CDR3 sequence is 15 residues long. V gave up 5 bases and J gave up 8 bases, with 21 bases separating them. In germline, CDR1 is MDHEN, CDR2 SYDVKM. The CDR3 nucleotides are TGTGCCAGCAGTCCCCGCATGGACGGAGGGGACGGCTACACCTTC. Its translation: CASSPRMDGGDGYTF.

This clone was recorded once. The rearrangement links TRBV27 to TRBJ1-6; TRBD1 might be the D (6 bases). Trimming pared 7 bases from V and 9 bases from J, leaving 13 bases between. Per germline, CDR1 MNHEY and CDR2 SMNVEV (reference sequence). The CDR3 totals 13 residues. The DNA for the CDR3 is TGTGCCAGCATCGGGGGGGGCGGTTCACCCCTCCACTTT. The encoded protein is CASIGGGGSPLHF.

V and J are TRBV28 and TRBJ1-2; no clear D. From germline, CDR1 is MDHEN and CDR2 SYDVKM. Deletions cut 7 bases from V and 3 bases from J, with 15 bases between. This CDR3 region has 14 residues. In nucleotides, the CDR3 is TGTGCCAGCATCCAAACCGCGCGGGACTATGGCTACACCTTC. Translation gives CASIQTARDYGYTF.

The gene calls are TRBV6-5 and TRBJ1-2; maybe TRBD1 (6 bases). Trimming took off 6 bases at V and 3 bases at J, with 11 bases between the two ends. There are 13 residues in the CDR3. Per germline, CDR1 MNHEY and CDR2 SVGAGI. This CDR3 reads CASRLWTDYGYTF. The CDR3 DNA follows: TGTGCCAGCAGATTATGGACAGACTATGGCTACACCTTC.

This chain joins TRBV15 and TRBJ1-1; D is unresolved. CDR1 is LNHNV and CDR2 is YYDKDF in the germline V gene (reference sequence). The CDR3 runs 11 residues. Between the trimmed V and J ends, which lost 3 bases and 11 bases, there was a span of 10 bases. Here the CDR3 reads CATSRDVAAFF. The CDR3 nucleotides read TGTGCCACCAGCAGGGACGTAGCGGCTTTCTTT.

J is TRBJ1-1 and V is TRBV7-4, with a possible D match to TRBD1 (5 bases). V was pared by 1 base and J by 6 bases, with 15 bases between. Per the germline V gene, CDR1 is SGHVT and CDR2 is SQSDAQ. There are 15 residues in the CDR3. The CDR3 sequence is CASSLVAGGVPEAFF. CDR3 DNA: TGTGCCAGCAGCTTAGTGGCGGGGGGGGTGCCTGAAGCTTTCTTT.

The chain carries TRBV2 and TRBJ1-3, with 10 bases aligning to TRBD1. The germline V gene encodes CDR1 SNHLY and CDR2 FYNNEI. The CDR3 is 16 residues long. J lost 2 bases, V lost 3 bases, and 4 bases had no gene match. The DNA for the CDR3 is TGTGCCAGCAGTGACATCGGGACAGGGGCTGGAAACACCATATATTTT. Protein sequence: CASSDIGTGAGNTIYF.

This clone was counted once. J is TRBJ2-7 and V is TRBV11-2; TRBD1 might be the D (5 bases). The germline V and J ends were trimmed by 3 bases and 6 bases, with 12 bases remaining between them. The CDR3 has 13 amino acids. Germline CDR1 is SGHAT and CDR2 is FQNNGV. CDR3 bases: TGTGCCAGCAGCTTCATGGACACCCTCGAGCAGTACTTC. Its translation is CASSFMDTLEQYF.

This rearrangement joins TRBV19 to TRBJ1-1, with TRBD1 as a possible D gene (6 bases). This CDR3 comprises 15 residues. Germline V gene lookup returns CDR1 LNHDA and CDR2 SQIVND (reference sequence). Trimming left V 3 bases short and J 3 bases short, with 14 bases between. The CDR3 here is CASSINGGSDTEAFF. The DNA of the CDR3 is TGTGCCAGTAGTATCAATGGGGGCTCGGACACTGAAGCTTTCTTT.

This rearrangement joins TRBV28 to TRBJ1-2; the match to TRBD1 covers 8 bases. This CDR3 is 14 amino acids long. Germline CDR1 MDHEN, CDR2 SYDVKM. V lost 6 bases and J lost 6; bases outside the gene matches: 9. CDR3 protein: CASSLPQGADGYTF. DNA for the CDR3: TGTGCCAGCAGCCTCCCCCAGGGGGCGGATGGCTACACCTTC.